This section outlines one T cell receptor beta chain sequence together with its context. A read error is likely, as this CDR3 ends without the conserved phenylalanine or tryptophan. TCRbeta libraries were built with three rounds of nested PCR, modified from ARM-PCR. TCRdb analysed the multiplex PCR reads with MiXCR anew, one entry per CDR3 protein. The sample has about 80,000 distinct CDR3 sequences, roughly 80% seen once. The data are from a study of tumor and adjacent non-tumor tissue in lung cancer. As for the study in general: There were approximately twelve adenocarcinoma, a couple of squamous cell carcinoma and 1 small cell lung cancer cases.

This sample's RNA came from whole unsorted tissue. The germline V gene encodes CDR1 MNHNS and CDR2 SASEGT. CDR3 size: 14 residues. The chain links TRBV6-1 to TRBJ2-5; D possibly corresponds to TRBD1 (6 bases). Sequenced: lung tumor tissue. The clonotype comes from a woman between 50 and 59 years old with non-small cell lung cancer. This chain's CDR3 is CASSEGSGDGTQYL. CDR3 nucleotide sequence: TGTGCGAGCAGTGAAGGGTCAGGGGATGGGACCCAGTACTTG.